A selection of T cell receptor beta chains follows, all from one sample in a study of blood T cell repertoires in COVID-19. Sequencing was performed with immunoSEQ multiplex PCR; in TCRdb, only in-frame clones are kept and a portion is missing. The sample carries 180,000 or so clones, around 80% recorded once. The sample was peripheral blood. The receptors derive from a woman aged 40 to 55 with COVID-19, enrolled during active disease. Both conserved end residues are part of each CDR3.

V gene: TRBV5-6; CDR3 protein: CASSGRQGLGYTF
V gene: TRBV20-1; CDR3 protein: CSGVTGDEAFF
V gene: TRBV28; CDR3 protein: CASSDYRGHYEQYF
V gene: TRBV19; CDR3 protein: CASSATGSHEQYF
V gene: TRBV13; CDR3 protein: CASSLGAGDQPQHF
V gene: TRBV29-1; CDR3 protein: CSALAVTGELFF
V gene: TRBV28; CDR3 protein: CASSFGGSNQPQHF
V gene: TRBV27; CDR3 protein: CASSFGLAYEQYF
V gene: TRBV19; CDR3 protein: CASSMVGAGAEAFF
V gene: TRBV3-1/TRBV3-2; CDR3 protein: CASSRPTGNFTGNTIYF
V gene: TRBV28; CDR3 protein: CASLVGHSLSSQHF
V gene: TRBV29-1; CDR3 protein: CSVDGENTEAFF
V gene: TRBV10-3; CDR3 protein: CAIRDSQTSYEQYF
V gene: TRBV21-1; CDR3 protein: CASSKGGIQTVNEQFF
V gene: TRBV5-6; CDR3 protein: CASSVQVSSYEQYF
V gene: TRBV4-1; CDR3 protein: CASSRGTGSEKLFF
V gene: TRBV5-1; CDR3 protein: CASSLGGQMINQPQHF
V gene: TRBV2; CDR3 protein: CASSETGRYGYTF
V gene: TRBV6-5; CDR3 protein: CASSYSTGGNEQFF
V gene: TRBV6-6; CDR3 protein: CASKLAGGNTDTQYF
V gene: TRBV19; CDR3 protein: CASSIGAQVNTEAFF
V gene: TRBV7-9; CDR3 protein: CASGGGLEDGYTF
V gene: TRBV29-1; CDR3 protein: CSAPSGDNYGYTF
V gene: TRBV7-3; CDR3 protein: CASSPGTGTYGYTF
V gene: TRBV5-1; CDR3 protein: CASSLQGDNSPLHF
V gene: TRBV7-8; CDR3 protein: CASSPRQTSTDTQYF
V gene: TRBV25-1; CDR3 protein: CASSDPTSGAYNEQFF
V gene: TRBV14; CDR3 protein: CASSQDRSYSGNTIYF
V gene: TRBV18; CDR3 protein: CASSPDREAYGYTF
V gene: TRBV6-1; CDR3 protein: CASSEGRGTGAYEQYF
V gene: TRBV5-6; CDR3 protein: CASSFIQGLQNTEAFF
V gene: TRBV7-3; CDR3 protein: CASSSRELRGYGYTF
V gene: TRBV10-1; CDR3 protein: CASSTGSNQPQHF
V gene: TRBV6-5; CDR3 protein: CASSQFRGTNTEAFF
V gene: TRBV6-5; CDR3 protein: CASSYSEGSWYGYTF
V gene: TRBV24-1; CDR3 protein: CATSGQTGGYNEQFF
V gene: TRBV2; CDR3 protein: CASSGGSTYEQYF
V gene: TRBV5-4; CDR3 protein: CASSFNRLAGGQNSYNEQFF
V gene: TRBV6-5; CDR3 protein: CASSLDISGNTIYF
V gene: TRBV27; CDR3 protein: CASTTGGTEAFF
V gene: TRBV15; CDR3 protein: CATSVQDNEQFF
V gene: TRBV9; CDR3 protein: CAVGGHYGYTF
V gene: TRBV19; CDR3 protein: CASSVTATEAFF
V gene: TRBV29-1; CDR3 protein: CSVSPDTQYF
V gene: TRBV6-5; CDR3 protein: CASSYSKQGEYGYTF
V gene: TRBV7-9; CDR3 protein: CASSIKDGGQETQYF
V gene: TRBV5-4; CDR3 protein: CASSEEQGFFYGYTF
V gene: TRBV29-1; CDR3 protein: CSVGERYEQYF
V gene: TRBV18; CDR3 protein: CASSPKAGANEKLFF
V gene: TRBV19; CDR3 protein: CASSIGSTDTQYF
V gene: TRBV6-5; CDR3 protein: CASRSQGVISPLHF
V gene: TRBV3-1/TRBV3-2; CDR3 protein: CASSRGVATYNEQFF
V gene: TRBV19; CDR3 protein: CASTLNANYGYTF
V gene: TRBV9; CDR3 protein: CASSVEGGGRTEQYF
V gene: TRBV18; CDR3 protein: CASPSSGGYTF
V gene: TRBV7-2; CDR3 protein: CASSLRSWGRGDTGELFF
V gene: TRBV11-1; CDR3 protein: CASSFRTGENTEAFF
V gene: TRBV10-2; CDR3 protein: CASSALAGGETSYEQYF
V gene: TRBV6-1; CDR3 protein: CASTGTLSTDTQYF